Listed below are T cell receptor beta chains from one sample, sequenced in a study of T cells in Graves' hyperthyroidism and ophthalmopathy. TCRdb re-analysed the multiplex PCR reads in MiXCR, keeping a single row per CDR3 protein. In the table there are 600,000 to 850,000 distinct CDR3 sequences, around 19% of which are singletons. Sample: blood. The receptors were sampled from a woman aged 50 to 65 with Graves' hyperthyroidism that later progressed to Graves' ophthalmopathy. Each CDR3 is given with its conserved first and last residue. Each record gives: D gene, J gene, V gene, clone size, CDR3 length, CDR3 protein, CDR3 DNA. The D gene is left open where the match is weak. Clone size is not always given. Where it is, it says once, few, many or a class for expanded clones.

D: NA
J: TRBJ1-1
V: TRBV3-1
size: NA
length: 12
CDR3: CASSRRTFEAFF
DNA: TGTGCCAGCAGCCGACGGACATTTGAAGCTTTCTTT

D: TRBD1
J: TRBJ1-5
V: TRBV5-8
size: few
length: 18
CDR3: CASSLPHLTGTSNQPQHF
DNA: TGTGCCAGCAGCTTGCCCCACCTGACAGGGACGAGCAATCAGCCCCAGCATTTT

D: TRBD1
J: TRBJ2-1
V: TRBV6-1
size: many
length: 15
CDR3: CASSSAGGPYNEQFF
DNA: TGTGCCAGCAGCTCGGCAGGGGGCCCCTACAATGAGCAGTTCTTC

D: NA
J: TRBJ1-5
V: TRBV6-5
size: NA
length: 13
CDR3: CASSYSYQQPQHF
DNA: TGTGCCAGCAGTTACTCGTATCAGCAGCCCCAGCATTTT

D: NA
J: TRBJ1-4
V: TRBV5-1
size: few
length: 14
CDR3: CASSVGAGNEKLFF
DNA: TGCGCCAGCAGCGTCGGGGCGGGAAATGAAAAACTGTTTTTT

D: TRBD2
J: TRBJ2-1
V: TRBV9
size: NA
length: 18
CDR3: CASSPGTSGGPAYNEQFF
DNA: TGTGCCAGCAGCCCCGGGACTAGCGGGGGGCCAGCTTACAATGAGCAGTTCTTC

D: NA
J: TRBJ1-2
V: TRBV6-1
size: few
length: 14
CDR3: CASSRTLGENGYTF
DNA: TGTGCCAGCAGTCGAACCTTGGGGGAAAATGGCTACACCTTC

D: TRBD1
J: TRBJ2-7
V: TRBV5-4
size: NA
length: 14
CDR3: CASSLSTGGREQYF
DNA: TGTGCCAGCAGCTTGTCTACAGGGGGCCGCGAGCAGTACTTC

D: TRBD2
J: TRBJ2-2
V: TRBV5-5
size: few
length: 18
CDR3: CASSLVPGGKTNTGELFF
DNA: TGTGCCAGCAGCTTGGTGCCGGGAGGTAAAACGAACACCGGGGAGCTGTTTTTT

D: NA
J: TRBJ2-1
V: TRBV11-1
size: many
length: 15
CDR3: CASSPLARGIDEQFF
DNA: TGTGCCAGCAGCCCGCTAGCGCGGGGCATCGATGAGCAGTTCTTC

D: NA
J: TRBJ1-1
V: TRBV7-2
size: NA
length: 17
CDR3: CASSLWAGVGSYTEAFF
DNA: TGTGCCAGCAGCTTATGGGCAGGGGTGGGGAGTTACACTGAAGCTTTCTTT

D: NA
J: TRBJ1-3
V: TRBV4-1
size: NA
length: 15
CDR3: CASSQVLHPGNTIYF
DNA: TGCGCCAGCAGCCAAGTACTCCATCCTGGAAACACCATATATTTT

D: TRBD1
J: TRBJ2-7
V: TRBV5-8
size: many
length: 14
CDR3: CASSLGDRDYEQYF
DNA: TGTGCCAGCAGCTTGGGGGACAGGGATTACGAGCAGTACTTC

D: NA
J: TRBJ2-2
V: TRBV20-1
size: many
length: 16
CDR3: CSARPPGLRGAGELFF
DNA: TGCAGTGCCCGACCCCCGGGTCTGCGTGGGGCCGGGGAGCTGTTTTTT

D: NA
J: TRBJ2-7
V: TRBV5-6
size: many
length: 14
CDR3: CASSLVGGEYEQYF
DNA: TGTGCCAGCAGCTTGGTCGGCGGGGAGTACGAGCAGTACTTC

D: TRBD1
J: TRBJ1-6
V: TRBV6-5
size: few
length: 17
CDR3: CASSYSQTGFYNSPLHF
DNA: TGTGCCAGCAGTTACTCGCAGACAGGGTTCTATAATTCACCCCTCCACTTT

D: NA
J: TRBJ2-1
V: TRBV13
size: many
length: 15
CDR3: CASSAAGEPYNEQFF
DNA: TGTGCCAGCAGCGCCGCTGGGGAACCCTACAATGAGCAGTTCTTC

D: NA
J: TRBJ2-3
V: TRBV11-2
size: NA
length: 12
CDR3: CASSLAGNTQYF
DNA: TGTGCCAGCAGCTTAGCCGGCAATACGCAGTATTTT

D: NA
J: TRBJ2-7
V: TRBV18
size: NA
length: 18
CDR3: CASFTSNDPATSSYEQYF
DNA: TGTGCCAGCTTCACCAGTAATGATCCCGCTACGAGCTCCTACGAGCAGTACTTC

D: TRBD1
J: TRBJ2-1
V: TRBV28
size: NA
length: 15
CDR3: CASSRRQGALDEQFF
DNA: TGTGCCAGCAGCCGAAGACAGGGGGCCCTAGATGAGCAGTTCTTC

D: NA
J: TRBJ1-1
V: TRBV7-9
size: few
length: 16
CDR3: CASSWWGQGRNTEAFF
DNA: TGTGCCAGCAGCTGGTGGGGTCAGGGGAGGAACACTGAAGCTTTCTTT

D: TRBD2
J: TRBJ2-5
V: TRBV11-2
size: NA
length: 16
CDR3: CASSKPGTSGGETQYF
DNA: TGTGCCAGCAGCAAACCAGGGACTAGCGGGGGGGAGACCCAGTACTTC

D: NA
J: TRBJ1-2
V: TRBV30
size: NA
length: 14
CDR3: CAWRQTSLNYGYTF
DNA: TGTGCCTGGCGACAGACGTCCCTCAACTATGGCTACACCTTC

D: TRBD1
J: TRBJ1-1
V: TRBV27
size: many
length: 13
CDR3: CASRGTADTEAFF
DNA: TGTGCCAGCAGAGGGACAGCCGACACTGAAGCTTTCTTT

D: NA
J: TRBJ2-7
V: TRBV3-1
size: many
length: 14
CDR3: CASSQGVNSYEQYF
DNA: TGTGCCAGCAGCCAAGGAGTCAACTCCTACGAGCAGTACTTC

D: NA
J: TRBJ2-4
V: TRBV2
size: many
length: 18
CDR3: CASSEWTLLGRKENIQYF
DNA: TGTGCCAGCAGTGAGTGGACGTTATTGGGGCGGAAGGAAAACATTCAGTACTTC

D: NA
J: TRBJ1-1
V: TRBV7-8
size: many
length: 14
CDR3: CASSLEQDRTEAFF
DNA: TGTGCCAGCAGCTTAGAACAAGATCGGACTGAAGCTTTCTTT

D: NA
J: TRBJ2-2
V: TRBV19
size: NA
length: 15
CDR3: CASNGFDRPAGELFF
DNA: TGTGCCAGTAATGGATTCGACAGGCCGGCCGGGGAGCTGTTTTTT

D: NA
J: TRBJ1-1
V: TRBV15
size: many
length: 12
CDR3: CATSKGSTEAFF
DNA: TGTGCCACCAGCAAGGGGAGCACTGAAGCTTTCTTT

D: NA
J: TRBJ1-4
V: TRBV2
size: many
length: 15
CDR3: CASSEAAWGSEKLFF
DNA: TGTGCCAGCAGTGAAGCGGCCTGGGGGAGTGAAAAACTGTTTTTT

D: NA
J: TRBJ2-3
V: TRBV27
size: many
length: 13
CDR3: CASSGQHTDTQYF
DNA: TGTGCCAGCAGTGGACAGCACACAGATACGCAGTATTTT

D: TRBD1
J: TRBJ1-1
V: TRBV14
size: few
length: 19
CDR3: CASSLKPGQGSQWKTEAFF
DNA: TGTGCCAGCAGCCTCAAGCCGGGACAGGGGTCGCAGTGGAAAACTGAAGCTTTCTTT

D: TRBD1
J: TRBJ2-7
V: TRBV7-3
size: many
length: 16
CDR3: CASSLMTGQGIDEQYF
DNA: TGTGCCAGCAGCTTAATGACGGGACAGGGAATCGACGAGCAGTACTTC

D: NA
J: TRBJ1-1
V: TRBV7-9
size: many
length: 13
CDR3: CASSQIEADEAFF
DNA: TGTGCCAGCAGCCAGATTGAGGCAGATGAAGCTTTCTTT

D: TRBD2
J: TRBJ2-1
V: TRBV6-1
size: few
length: 14
CDR3: CAIVSLAGNNEQFF
DNA: TGTGCCATCGTATCACTAGCGGGGAACAATGAGCAGTTCTTC